The rows below give T cell receptor beta chains drawn from one sample of a study of blood T cells in healthy people across ages. TCRdb ran MiXCR on the 5' RACE reads and lists one entry per CDR3 protein. The sample holds some 1.7 million distinct CDR3 sequences, roughly 27% seen once. Sequences were obtained from blood. The receptors shown here come from a young woman in good health. CDR3s include the opening cysteine and the closing phenylalanine or tryptophan. Fields, in order: J gene, D gene, clone size, V gene, CDR3 protein, CDR3 DNA. A D gene is named only where the DNA matches it firmly. Clone size appears in some rows only: once, few, many, or a class for an expanded clone.

TRBJ1-6	NA	few	TRBV25-1	CASSESLGALSPLHF	TGTGCCAGCAGTGAATCCCTGGGGGCGTTATCACCCCTCCACTTT
TRBJ1-1	TRBD1	NA	TRBV3-1	CASSAQGIVTEAFF	TGTGCCAGCAGCGCACAGGGGATAGTCACTGAAGCTTTCTTT
TRBJ1-1	NA	NA	TRBV5-5	CASSAISRGTEAFF	TGTGCCAGCAGCGCAATCTCCCGGGGGACTGAAGCTTTCTTT
TRBJ2-7	NA	many	TRBV6-2/TRBV6-3	CASSTGFYEQYF	TGTGCCAGCAGTACAGGGTTCTACGAGCAGTACTTC
TRBJ2-2	NA	few	TRBV3-1	CASSQEPDTGELFF	TGTGCCAGCAGCCAAGAACCAGACACCGGGGAGCTGTTTTTT
TRBJ2-5	TRBD1	few	TRBV12-3/TRBV12-4	CASSLMDRGETQYF	TGTGCCAGCAGTTTAATGGACAGGGGGGAGACCCAGTACTTC
TRBJ1-4	NA	few	TRBV5-1	CASSFSGPYEKLFF	TGCGCCAGCAGCTTCTCGGGACCGTATGAAAAACTGTTTTTT
TRBJ1-5	NA	NA	TRBV7-3	CASSLTKDQPQHF	TGTGCCAGCAGCTTGACCAAGGATCAGCCCCAGCATTTT
TRBJ2-2	NA	many	TRBV12-3/TRBV12-4	CASSFRPGFSGELFF	TGTGCCAGCAGTTTTAGGCCCGGCTTTTCCGGGGAGCTGTTTTTT
TRBJ1-2	NA	few	TRBV14	CASSQGRGAAYGYTF	TGTGCCAGCAGCCAAGGCCGCGGCGCGGCCTATGGCTACACCTTC
TRBJ2-5	NA	NA	TRBV3-1	CASSQDVEAAKETQYF	TGTGCCAGCAGCCAAGATGTAGAGGCAGCTAAAGAGACCCAGTACTTC
TRBJ1-2	TRBD1	many	TRBV29-1	CSVDHGGTGTLRVYGYTF	TGCAGCGTTGACCACGGGGGGACAGGAACCCTCAGGGTCTATGGCTACACCTTC
TRBJ2-7	TRBD1	many	TRBV7-2	CASSFRQGHEQYF	TGTGCCAGCAGCTTCCGACAGGGGCACGAGCAGTACTTC
TRBJ1-2	NA	many	TRBV9	CASSPTQGRDYGYTF	TGTGCCAGCAGCCCCACACAGGGCAGAGATTATGGCTACACCTTC
TRBJ2-3	NA	NA	TRBV4-1	CASGQDRAVTSTDTQYF	TGCGCCAGCGGCCAAGATAGGGCAGTGACTAGCACAGATACGCAGTATTTT
TRBJ1-1	NA	few	TRBV12-3/TRBV12-4	CASSLPRANTEAFF	TGTGCCAGCAGTCTTCCCCGAGCGAACACTGAAGCTTTCTTT
TRBJ2-1	NA	few	TRBV12-3/TRBV12-4	CASSSDWGSYNEQFF	TGTGCCAGCAGTTCAGATTGGGGTTCCTACAATGAGCAGTTCTTC
TRBJ2-3	NA	few	TRBV12-3/TRBV12-4	CASSFISPRYTDTQYF	TGTGCCAGCAGTTTCATTAGCCCTCGATACACAGATACGCAGTATTTT
TRBJ2-7	NA	NA	TRBV2	CASTKGGFHEQYF	TGTGCCAGCACCAAGGGAGGTTTCCACGAGCAGTACTTC
TRBJ2-1	TRBD2	few	TRBV4-1	CASSQDGGDANYNEQFF	TGCGCCAGCAGCCAAGACGGGGGGGATGCGAACTACAATGAGCAGTTCTTC
TRBJ2-1	TRBD2	many	TRBV20-1	CSARSGLAGPNEQFF	TGCAGTGCTAGATCGGGACTAGCGGGGCCCAATGAGCAGTTCTTC
TRBJ2-3	TRBD2	NA	TRBV11-2	CASSRSGGVTDTQYF	TGTGCCAGCAGCCGGAGCGGGGGGGTTACAGATACGCAGTATTTT
TRBJ2-7	TRBD1	many	TRBV28	CASSSPRDRGDYEQYF	TGTGCCAGCAGTTCGCCCCGGGACAGGGGGGATTACGAGCAGTACTTC
TRBJ1-3	NA	NA	TRBV6-4	CASSDSIGNKAGNTIYF	TGTGCCAGCAGTGACTCAATCGGGAACAAGGCTGGAAACACCATATATTTT
TRBJ2-7	TRBD2	NA	TRBV7-9	CASSLTSGGRDEQYF	TGTGCCAGCAGCTTGACTAGCGGGGGACGCGACGAGCAGTACTTC
TRBJ1-2	NA	many	TRBV7-2	CASSLSRGLSYGYTF	TGTGCCAGCAGCTTAAGTCGGGGGCTAAGCTATGGCTACACCTTC
TRBJ1-2	NA	once	TRBV11-2	CASSLAGLNGYTF	TGTGCCAGCAGCTTAGCAGGGTTAAATGGCTACACCTTC
TRBJ2-3	NA	few	TRBV29-1	CSVELSGIPQYF	TGCAGCGTTGAATTGTCAGGAATACCGCAGTATTTT
TRBJ2-3	NA	NA	TRBV20-1	CSARSVRTPQDTQYF	TGCAGTGCTAGATCAGTTCGGACTCCTCAGGATACGCAGTATTTT
TRBJ2-3	TRBD2	NA	TRBV20-1	CSATGTSGGLKDTQYF	TGCAGTGCGACCGGGACTAGCGGGGGGCTCAAGGATACGCAGTATTTT
TRBJ1-1	NA	few	TRBV10-3	CAISALGGYTEAFF	TGTGCCATCAGTGCCCTGGGGGGCTACACTGAAGCTTTCTTT
TRBJ1-3	NA	NA	TRBV25-1	CASSGLGGNTIYF	TGTGCCAGCAGTGGACTGGGGGGAAACACCATATATTTT
TRBJ2-5	TRBD2	few	TRBV11-2	CASRSVGASGLETQYF	TGTGCCAGCAGATCAGTGGGGGCTAGCGGGTTGGAGACCCAGTACTTC
TRBJ1-4	NA	few	TRBV2	CASLPSNLATNEKLFF	TGTGCCAGCTTACCTTCAAACCTTGCAACTAATGAAAAACTGTTTTTT
TRBJ2-4	NA	many	TRBV7-2	CASSLGDVELVQYF	TGTGCCAGCAGCTTGGGTGATGTGGAGTTGGTTCAGTACTTC
TRBJ2-1	TRBD2	NA	TRBV3-1	CASNGLAGVDEQFF	TGTGCCAGCAACGGACTAGCGGGAGTGGATGAGCAGTTCTTC
TRBJ2-1	NA	NA	TRBV6-1	CASSEPENEQFF	TGTGCCAGCAGTGAACCGGAAAATGAGCAGTTCTTC
TRBJ2-3	NA	few	TRBV24-1	CATSDSGARVDTQYF	TGTGCCACCAGTGATTCAGGGGCGCGAGTAGATACGCAGTATTTT
TRBJ2-3	TRBD2	few	TRBV29-1	CSGGLAGTDTQYF	TGCAGCGGGGGACTAGCCGGCACAGATACGCAGTATTTT
TRBJ1-6	NA	few	TRBV28	CASSLTPQASPLHF	TGTGCCAGCAGTTTGACCCCCCAGGCTTCACCCCTCCACTTT
TRBJ1-1	NA	NA	TRBV20-1	CSGSTTEAFF	TGCAGTGGCAGTACCACTGAAGCTTTCTTT
TRBJ2-1	TRBD2	NA	TRBV5-5	CASSFELADYNEQFF	TGTGCCAGCAGCTTTGAACTAGCGGACTACAATGAGCAGTTCTTC
TRBJ1-5	NA	once	TRBV20-1	CGARDRGLNQPQHF	TGCGGTGCTAGAGATAGGGGTCTCAATCAGCCCCAGCATTTT
TRBJ2-5	TRBD2	NA	TRBV11-2	CASSPSGLAGQETQYF	TGTGCCAGCAGCCCATCCGGACTAGCGGGTCAAGAGACCCAGTACTTC
TRBJ2-1	NA	few	TRBV5-4	CASILAGGQTSFF	TGTGCCAGCATCTTGGCCGGTGGGCAGACATCCTTCTTC
TRBJ2-2	TRBD2	NA	TRBV6-5	CARQRGSGELFF	TGTGCCCGCCAGCGGGGGTCCGGGGAGCTGTTTTTT
TRBJ2-5	NA	NA	TRBV9	CASSVGGEAQYF	TGTGCCAGCAGCGTAGGAGGCGAGGCCCAGTACTTC
TRBJ2-1	TRBD2	NA	TRBV7-2	CASSSGRARNNEQFF	TGTGCCAGCAGTTCCGGGAGGGCCAGAAACAATGAGCAGTTCTTC
TRBJ2-1	NA	few	TRBV2	CASSAQGPGEQFF	TGTGCCAGCAGCGCACAAGGGCCTGGTGAGCAGTTCTTC
TRBJ2-1	TRBD2	NA	TRBV6-1	CASSGTGGRREQFF	TGTGCCAGCAGTGGAACCGGGGGGAGGAGAGAGCAGTTCTTC
TRBJ2-2	NA	NA	TRBV6-1	CASSVNFPGELFF	TGTGCCAGCAGCGTTAACTTTCCCGGGGAGCTGTTTTTT
TRBJ1-1	NA	few	TRBV6-2/TRBV6-3	CAIQAFRTEGMNTEAFF	TGTGCCATCCAAGCCTTCCGGACTGAGGGGATGAACACTGAAGCTTTCTTT
TRBJ2-1	TRBD2	NA	TRBV5-6	CASSPGGWTSAINEQFF	TGTGCCAGCAGCCCGGGGGGTTGGACTAGCGCGATCAATGAGCAGTTCTTC